The 20 T cell receptor beta chains below were found in one sample sequenced in a study of blood T cell repertoires in COVID-19. TCRdb keeps only in-frame clones here, not all; method: immunoSEQ multiplex PCR. The sample lists about 250,000 clones, about 86% occurring once. The sample was peripheral blood. The receptors originated from a man older than 75 with acute or convalescent COVID-19.

V usage is TRBV7-9 and J usage is TRBJ2-2; D gene uncertain. Germline CDR1 is SEHNR and CDR2 is FQNEAQ (reference sequence). This CDR3 has 15 residues. V lost 3 bases to trimming and J lost 2 bases, with 10 bases between them. The CDR3 loop is CASSLINFNTGELFF. For the CDR3, the DNA is TGTGCCAGCAGCTTGATTAACTTTAACACCGGGGAGCTGTTTTTT.

The chain employs TRBV7-2 and TRBJ2-7; 11 bases agree with TRBD2. From germline, CDR1 is SGHTA and CDR2 FQGNSA. The CDR3 covers 18 residues. V gave up 1 base and J gave up 0 bases; unmatched junction bases: 8. In DNA form, the CDR3 reads TGTGCCAGCAGCTTAGAAGGGACTAGCGGTGACAGCTCCTACGAGCAGTACTTC. The encoded protein is CASSLEGTSGDSSYEQYF.

V is TRBV5-8 and J is TRBJ1-2; the match to TRBD1 covers 7 bases. Germline loops: CDR1 SGHTS, CDR2 YDEGEE. This CDR3 is built from 18 residues. V lost 1 base, J lost 2 bases, and 14 bases stayed unmatched. DNA of the CDR3: TGTGCCAGCAGCTTGTCTTCGGGACAGAAGACTGGAAACTATGGCTACACCTTC. Amino acid sequence: CASSLSSGQKTGNYGYTF.

This clone appeared many times. J is TRBJ2-2 and V is TRBV4-1; a possible D gene is TRBD2 (5 bases). The V gene's germline CDR1 is MGHRA and CDR2 YSYEKL. V was clipped by 0 bases and J by 5 bases, with 13 bases between them. The CDR3 is 16 residues long. The CDR3 bases are TGCGCCAGCAGCCAAGACACGGGGATTTTAACCGGGGAGCTGTTTTTT. Translating it yields CASSQDTGILTGELFF.

This chain joins TRBV19 and TRBJ1-5; D is possibly TRBD1 (5 bases). With 11 bases removed from V and 4 bases from J, the gap between germline ends came to 21 bases. The germline CDR1 and CDR2 sequences are LNHDA and SQIVND (reference sequence). The CDR3 consists of 15 residues. CDR3 loop: CAGGIGSNVNQPQHF. The CDR3 DNA reads as TGTGCCGGGGGTATAGGTTCTAATGTTAATCAGCCCCAGCATTTT. Full variable domain (rest looked up from reference TRBV19 and TRBJ1-5): DGGITQSPKYLFRKEGQNVTLSCEQNLNHDAMYWYRQDPGQGLRLIYYSQIVNDFQKGDIAEGYSVSREKKESFPLTVTSAQKNPTAFYLCAGGIGSNVNQPQHFGDGTRLSIL.

The rearrangement joins TRBV19 to TRBJ1-2, with 9 bases that match TRBD1. The J segment lost 3 bases and the V segment lost 5 bases, leaving 7 bases of the junction unmatched. CDR3 size: 15 residues. CDR1 is LNHDA, CDR2 SQIVND, per germline (reference sequence). The CDR3 protein is CASSLHRDRDYGYTF. CDR3 DNA sequence: TGTGCCAGTAGTTTACACCGGGACAGGGACTATGGCTACACCTTC.

The rearrangement links TRBV1 to TRBJ2-2; the D call of TRBD2 is as the table states it, not checked on the DNA. TRBV1 is a documented pseudogene. The length of the CDR3 is 16 residues. This chain's CDR3 is CTSSLVPGPNTGELFF. In DNA, the CDR3 is TGCACCAGCAGCCTAGTCCCGGGTCCGAACACCGGGGAGCTGTTTTTT.

The chain employs TRBV2 and TRBJ2-3; D call uncertain. CDR1 is SNHLY and CDR2 is FYNNEI in the germline V gene. This CDR3 is built from 15 residues. V lost 2 bases and J lost 1, with 10 bases in between. The CDR3 nucleotides read TGTGCCAGCAGTGAACACCCTCAGGGCACAGATACGCAGTATTTT. As protein: CASSEHPQGTDTQYF.

V and J are TRBV9 and TRBJ1-3, with 7 nucleotides matching TRBD1. There are 15 residues in the CDR3. CDR1 and CDR2 from the germline V gene are SGDLS and YYNGEE. With V trimmed by 5 bases and J by 0 bases, 5 bases remained unmatched. CDR3 in DNA: TGTGCCAGCAGTGCCAACAGGGGCTCTGGAAACACCATATATTTT. Encoded protein: CASSANRGSGNTIYF.

This sequence joins TRBV10-2 and TRBJ2-1; 8 bases agree with TRBD1. With 0 bases clipped from V and 8 bases from J, the junction kept 0 bases outside the gene matches. The CDR3 runs 13 residues. Germline lookup yields CDR1 WSHSY and CDR2 SAAADI. The chain's CDR3 is CASSESTGDEQFF. CDR3 DNA: TGCGCCAGCAGTGAGTCGACAGGGGATGAGCAGTTCTTC.

The chain has TRBV6-5 and TRBJ2-7; 10 bases line up with TRBD1. V lost 5 bases, J lost 6 bases, and 7 bases stayed unmatched. Germline loops: CDR1 MNHEY, CDR2 SVGAGI. The CDR3 is 14 amino acids. The CDR3 coding sequence is TGTGCCAGCAGTATCCGGGACAGGGGTATCGAGCAGTACTTC. Protein: CASSIRDRGIEQYF.

This clone was observed once. The chain's CDR3 is CASSAQGDGAYEQYF. The CDR3 nucleotides read TGCGCCAGCAGCGCCCAGGGGGACGGAGCCTACGAGCAGTACTTC. The rearrangement joins TRBV5-1 to TRBJ2-7; TRBD1 matches at 7 bases. Germline V gene data show CDR1 as SGHRS and CDR2 as YFSETQ. Trimming removed 4 bases from V and 2 bases from J; junction bases left unmatched: 9. This CDR3 contains 15 residues. Combining the CDR3 with reference TRBV5-1 and TRBJ2-7 gives the whole variable domain KAGVTQTPRYLIKTRGQQVTLSCSPISGHRSVSWYQQTPGQGLQFLFEYFSETQRNKGNFPGRFSGRQFSNSRSEMNVSTLELGDSALYLCASSAQGDGAYEQYFGPGTRLTVT.

The chain couples TRBV9 to TRBJ1-1, with a possible D match to TRBD1 (6 bases). Trimming pared 4 bases from V and 5 bases from J, leaving 21 bases between. This CDR3 has 16 residues. The germline V gene encodes CDR1 SGDLS and CDR2 YYNGEE. The CDR3 loop is CASSPRQETRGTEAFF. Here the CDR3 DNA reads TGTGCCAGCAGCCCCAGACAGGAAACGAGAGGTACTGAAGCTTTCTTT.

This chain links TRBV27 with TRBJ2-7; tentatively, D is TRBD2 (5 bases). The germline V and J ends were trimmed by 4 bases and 3 bases, with 22 bases remaining between them. This CDR3 is 17 amino acids long. The germline CDR1 and CDR2 sequences are MNHEY and SMNVEV (reference sequence). The chain's CDR3 is CASSSRTRGSTIYEQYF. The DNA for the CDR3 is TGTGCCAGCAGTTCCAGGACCCGAGGGTCAACCATCTACGAGCAGTACTTC.

The gene calls are TRBV19 and TRBJ1-6, with a possible D match to TRBD1 (6 bases). CDR1 is LNHDA, CDR2 SQIVND, per germline (reference sequence). The CDR3 is 18 residues long. With 2 bases removed from V and 5 bases from J, the gap between germline ends came to 19 bases. For the CDR3, the DNA is TGTGCCAGTAGTATACGACAGGCCCCCGCTCGGGATAATTCACCCCTCCACTTT. It specifies CASSIRQAPARDNSPLHF.

The CDR3 DNA reads as TGTGCCTGGAGTGTTGAGTTTTCCTACGAGCAGTACTTC. It specifies CAWSVEFSYEQYF. The chain combines TRBV30 with TRBJ2-7, with D hard to call. V was pared by 0 bases and J by 1 base, with 7 bases between. In germline, CDR1 is GTSNPN, CDR2 SVGIG (reference sequence). The CDR3 consists of 13 residues. The whole variable domain, remainder taken from reference TRBV30 and TRBJ2-7, is SQTIHQWPATLVQPVGSPLSLECTVEGTSNPNLYWYRQAAGRGLQLLFYSVGIGQISSEVPQNLSASRPQDRQFILSSKKLLLSDSGFYLCAWSVEFSYEQYFGPGTRLTVT.

Only one count was recorded for this clone. The chain employs TRBV2 and TRBJ2-3, with 11 bases lining up with TRBD2. Trimming cost V 6 bases and J 0 bases; bases outside gene matches: 8. The germline V gene has CDR1 SNHLY and CDR2 FYNNEI. The CDR3 extends over 17 amino acids. The CDR3 sequence is CASRRASGGLSTDTQYF. CDR3 nucleotide sequence: TGTGCCAGCAGGAGAGCTAGCGGGGGGCTCAGCACAGATACGCAGTATTTT.

The chain joins TRBV30 to TRBJ2-3; TRBD2 matches 8 bases. Trimming at V came to 0 bases and at J to 3 bases, leaving 2 bases not matched to a gene. Germline V gene lookup returns CDR1 GTSNPN and CDR2 SVGIG (reference sequence). This CDR3 region has 14 residues. The CDR3 DNA follows: TGTGCCTGGAGTGTAAGCGGGAGAACAGATACGCAGTATTTT. Translating gives CAWSVSGRTDTQYF.

This chain uses TRBV11-2 with TRBJ2-7; 9 bases line up with TRBD1. The CDR3 spans 15 residues. The germline gives CDR1 SGHAT, CDR2 FQNNGV. The trim removed 3 bases at V and 9 bases at J, leaving 12 bases unmatched. The CDR3 here is CASSFPGTGSWGQYF. CDR3 in DNA: TGTGCCAGCAGCTTTCCCGGGACAGGGAGCTGGGGGCAGTACTTC.

The chain couples TRBV4-2 to TRBJ1-5; 8 nucleotides agree with TRBD1. Germline V lookup: CDR1 LGHNA, CDR2 YNFKEQ. This CDR3 region has 15 residues. J was trimmed by 7 bases and V by 1 base; bases with no gene match: 6. In DNA form, the CDR3 reads TGTGCCAGCAGCCAAGGGGACAGGATTTCGCAGCCCCAGCATTTT. This encodes CASSQGDRISQPQHF.